This T cell receptor (beta chain) was observed in a study of T cells in Graves' hyperthyroidism and ophthalmopathy. RNA transcripts were the template for amplifying TCR beta CDR3 regions. A set of HTBI primers served as the primers for a first-round RT-PCR of the TCR CDR3. TCRdb analysed the multiplex PCR reads with MiXCR anew, one entry per CDR3 protein. Among 600,000 or so distinct CDR3 sequences, 13% to 15% were seen once, and the ten largest hold roughly 6.9%. This clonotype was detected a few times. Its matching antigen is unknown. Germline V gene lookup returns CDR1 WNHNN and CDR2 SYGVQD (reference sequence). The CDR3 is made up of 14 amino acids. V lost 9 bases and J lost 4; bases outside the gene matches: 7. Uncontrolled infections, other autoimmune diseases, pregnancy or lactation led to exclusion of patients. From less than 13 ml of fresh peripheral blood, PBMCs were isolated. Regarding the study as a whole: In simple terms, a model built on 13 V-J features told ophthalmopathy apart from stable hyperthyroidism.

Sequenced: blood. This clonotype originated in a woman aged 18-29 years with Graves' ophthalmopathy. This chain connects TRBV10-1 to TRBJ2-1, with 9 nucleotides matching TRBD2. CDR3 region: CASPTSGGYNEQFF. CDR3 bases: TGCGCCAGTCCGACTAGCGGTGGATACAATGAGCAGTTCTTC.